A selection of T cell receptor beta chains follows, all from one sample in a study of T cell clones after liver transplantation. Sequencing was performed with immunoSEQ multiplex PCR; in TCRdb, only in-frame clones are kept and a portion is missing. The table shows over 60,000 clones, with 75% to 90% occurring only once. Sequenced here: CD4+ T cells from blood, sampled before liver transplant. These receptors were collected from a human donor who received a liver transplant. The CDR3 runs from the conserved cysteine through the conserved F or W.

j_gene: TRBJ2-5
len: 18
v_gene: TRBV11-2
CDR3aa: CASSLDISPGLRLETQYF

j_gene: TRBJ1-2
len: 13
v_gene: TRBV5-4
CDR3aa: CASSLGGDYGYTF

j_gene: TRBJ2-5
len: 12
v_gene: TRBV19
CDR3aa: CASGDFQETQYF

j_gene: TRBJ1-5
len: 14
v_gene: TRBV2
CDR3aa: CASGPGQPNQPQHF

j_gene: TRBJ2-3
len: 14
v_gene: TRBV10-3
CDR3aa: CAISPSGHTDTQYF

j_gene: TRBJ2-4
len: 12
v_gene: TRBV28
CDR3aa: CASSPAKNIQYF

j_gene: TRBJ2-7
len: 14
v_gene: TRBV7-9
CDR3aa: CASSFAGGDNEQYF

j_gene: TRBJ1-1
len: 13
v_gene: TRBV27
CDR3aa: CASSRQGNTEAFF

j_gene: TRBJ2-7
len: 14
v_gene: TRBV5-8
CDR3aa: CASRLLSGAYEQYF

j_gene: TRBJ1-3
len: 17
v_gene: TRBV4-3
CDR3aa: CASSQDQAGASGNTIYF

j_gene: TRBJ1-1
len: 15
v_gene: TRBV25-1
CDR3aa: CASSGQGAVHTEAFF

j_gene: TRBJ2-3
len: 14
v_gene: TRBV5-1
CDR3aa: CASSKTSGADTQYF

j_gene: TRBJ2-5
len: 14
v_gene: TRBV7-9
CDR3aa: CASSLSSGGETQYF

j_gene: TRBJ2-3
len: 13
v_gene: TRBV28
CDR3aa: CASSREGTDTQYF

j_gene: TRBJ2-1
len: 14
v_gene: TRBV6-1
CDR3aa: CASLLAGPYNEQFF

j_gene: TRBJ2-5
len: 13
v_gene: TRBV5-1
CDR3aa: CASGGSDRETQYF

j_gene: TRBJ2-3
len: 17
v_gene: TRBV10-1
CDR3aa: CASSEGWGTTNTDTQYF

j_gene: TRBJ2-7
len: 17
v_gene: TRBV7-2
CDR3aa: CASSLRTSGRPTYEQYF

j_gene: TRBJ2-1
len: 14
v_gene: TRBV27
CDR3aa: CASRIRGGGNEQFF

j_gene: TRBJ2-1
len: 17
v_gene: TRBV5-6
CDR3aa: CASSLRTGWRSGNEQFF

j_gene: TRBJ1-5
len: 14
v_gene: TRBV2
CDR3aa: CAGTSTNSNQPQHF

j_gene: TRBJ1-2
len: 17
v_gene: TRBV18
CDR3aa: CASSPNGQEFSAYGYTF

j_gene: TRBJ1-1
len: 14
v_gene: TRBV9
CDR3aa: CASSPKAWNTEAFF

j_gene: TRBJ2-1
len: 16
v_gene: TRBV7-3
CDR3aa: CASSLNSGSAYNEQFF

j_gene: TRBJ1-5
len: 13
v_gene: TRBV7-8
CDR3aa: CASSLSRYQPQHF

j_gene: TRBJ1-3
len: 17
v_gene: TRBV28
CDR3aa: CASSPRGSSVSGNTIYF

j_gene: TRBJ2-3
len: 17
v_gene: TRBV10-2
CDR3aa: CASTVKTSGRDRDTQYF

j_gene: TRBJ1-1
len: 13
v_gene: TRBV12-5
CDR3aa: CASGLSMNTEAFF

j_gene: TRBJ2-2
len: 14
v_gene: TRBV7-2
CDR3aa: CASRVTSNTGELFF

j_gene: TRBJ2-1
len: 18
v_gene: TRBV28
CDR3aa: CASTLVPTRSGYIDEQFF

j_gene: TRBJ2-7
len: 11
v_gene: TRBV29-1
CDR3aa: CSAGDSYEQYF

j_gene: TRBJ2-1
len: 17
v_gene: TRBV5-4
CDR3aa: CASSAPNRLAGNNEQFF

j_gene: TRBJ1-3
len: 16
v_gene: TRBV14
CDR3aa: CASSQGSGQGLNTIYF

j_gene: TRBJ2-1
len: 14
v_gene: TRBV19
CDR3aa: CASSLTSGINEQFF

j_gene: TRBJ2-2
len: 18
v_gene: TRBV9
CDR3aa: CASSEGSGIPEDTGELFF

j_gene: TRBJ1-5
len: 15
v_gene: TRBV28
CDR3aa: CASTSPYRGNQPQHF

j_gene: TRBJ2-1
len: 15
v_gene: TRBV19
CDR3aa: CASTLSGRGSNEQFF

j_gene: TRBJ2-7
len: 11
v_gene: TRBV11-2
CDR3aa: CASSPSYEQYF

j_gene: TRBJ1-2
len: 12
v_gene: TRBV28
CDR3aa: CASSSRVRGYTF

j_gene: TRBJ2-3
len: 17
v_gene: TRBV5-1
CDR3aa: CASSLHRDRGRTDTQYF

j_gene: TRBJ1-4
len: 12
v_gene: TRBV28
CDR3aa: CASRGRDEKLFF

j_gene: TRBJ1-1
len: 14
v_gene: TRBV5-1
CDR3aa: CASSVGGKNTEAFF

j_gene: TRBJ2-7
len: 13
v_gene: TRBV6-1
CDR3aa: CASSEREWREQYF

j_gene: TRBJ1-4
len: 14
v_gene: TRBV28
CDR3aa: CASRPQGSNEKLFF

j_gene: TRBJ2-7
len: 14
v_gene: TRBV5-6
CDR3aa: CASSLYSTSYEQYF

j_gene: TRBJ1-1
len: 12
v_gene: TRBV6-1
CDR3aa: CASSEATVLAFF

j_gene: TRBJ1-2
len: 16
v_gene: TRBV10-3
CDR3aa: CAISESTGILPGGYTF

j_gene: TRBJ2-2
len: 16
v_gene: TRBV18
CDR3aa: CASSPSSLGPTGELFF

j_gene: TRBJ2-3
len: 12
v_gene: TRBV29-1
CDR3aa: CSVGSVTDTQYF

j_gene: TRBJ2-7
len: 14
v_gene: TRBV6-5
CDR3aa: CASSSYRGAYEQYF

j_gene: TRBJ2-3
len: 12
v_gene: TRBV28
CDR3aa: CASSLRQRDFYF

j_gene: TRBJ2-5
len: 14
v_gene: TRBV7-3
CDR3aa: CASTRWAGSETQYF

j_gene: TRBJ1-1
len: 13
v_gene: TRBV10-3
CDR3aa: CAITRAGGNEAFF

j_gene: TRBJ1-1
len: 15
v_gene: TRBV5-4
CDR3aa: CASSFGREGNTEAFF